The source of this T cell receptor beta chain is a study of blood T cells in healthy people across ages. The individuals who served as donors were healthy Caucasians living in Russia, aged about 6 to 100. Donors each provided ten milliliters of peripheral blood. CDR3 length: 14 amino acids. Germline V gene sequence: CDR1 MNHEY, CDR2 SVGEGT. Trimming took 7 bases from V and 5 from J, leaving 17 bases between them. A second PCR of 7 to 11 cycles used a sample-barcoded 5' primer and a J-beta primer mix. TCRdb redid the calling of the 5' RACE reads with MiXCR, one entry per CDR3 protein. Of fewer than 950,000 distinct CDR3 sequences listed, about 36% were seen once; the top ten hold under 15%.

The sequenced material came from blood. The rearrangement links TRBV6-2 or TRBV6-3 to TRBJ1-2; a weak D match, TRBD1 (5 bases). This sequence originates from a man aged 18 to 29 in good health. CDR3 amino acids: CASTQEQGAYGYTF. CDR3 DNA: TGTGCCAGCACTCAAGAACAAGGGGCGTATGGCTACACCTTC.